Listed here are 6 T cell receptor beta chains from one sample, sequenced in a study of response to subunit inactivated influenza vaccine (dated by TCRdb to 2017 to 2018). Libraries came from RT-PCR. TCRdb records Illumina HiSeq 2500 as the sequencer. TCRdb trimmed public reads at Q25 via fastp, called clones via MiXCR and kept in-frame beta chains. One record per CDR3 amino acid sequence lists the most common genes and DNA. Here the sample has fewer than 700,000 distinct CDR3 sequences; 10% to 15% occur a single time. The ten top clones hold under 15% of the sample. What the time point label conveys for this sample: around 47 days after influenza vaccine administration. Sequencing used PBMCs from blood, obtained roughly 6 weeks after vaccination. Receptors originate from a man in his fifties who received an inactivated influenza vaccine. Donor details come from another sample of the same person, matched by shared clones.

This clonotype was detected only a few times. The CDR3 DNA sequence: TGTGCCAGCAGCTTAGTGGGCGGGTTCTACAATGAGCAGTTCTTC. Its translation: CASSLVGGFYNEQFF. The genes are TRBV11-3 and TRBJ2-1; weak D call: TRBD2 (5 bases). The V gene's germline CDR1 is SGHNT and CDR2 YENEEA. This CDR3 contains 15 residues. Trimming removed 1 base from V and 3 bases from J, with 10 bases in between. Together with reference TRBV11-3 and TRBJ2-1, the CDR3 gives the full variable domain: EAGVVQSPRYKIIEKKQPVAFWCNPISGHNTLYWYLQNLGQGPELLIRYENEEAVDDSQLPKDRFSAERLKGVDSTLKIQPAELGDSAVYLCASSLVGGFYNEQFFGPGTRLTVL.

The CDR3: CASSPGRIMNTEAFF. In DNA form, the CDR3 reads TGTGCCAGCAGTCCCGGAAGGATCATGAACACTGAAGCTTTCTTT. V usage is TRBV12-3 or TRBV12-4 and J usage is TRBJ1-1; D gene unclear. The CDR3 is 15 amino acids. V dropped 5 bases and J dropped 0 bases, with 13 bases sitting between them.

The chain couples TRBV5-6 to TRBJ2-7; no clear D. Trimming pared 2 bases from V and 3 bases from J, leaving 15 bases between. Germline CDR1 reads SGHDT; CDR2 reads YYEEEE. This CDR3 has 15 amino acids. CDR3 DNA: TGTGCCAGCAGCTTTTCCCCCGAGTCTCTCTACGAGCAGTACTTC. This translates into CASSFSPESLYEQYF.

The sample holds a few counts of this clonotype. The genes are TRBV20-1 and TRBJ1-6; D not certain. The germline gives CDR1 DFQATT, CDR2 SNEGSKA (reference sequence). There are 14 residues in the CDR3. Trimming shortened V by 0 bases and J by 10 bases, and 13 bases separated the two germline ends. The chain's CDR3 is CSARDSQPPSPLHF. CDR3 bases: TGCAGTGCTAGAGATTCCCAACCCCCCTCACCCCTCCACTTT.

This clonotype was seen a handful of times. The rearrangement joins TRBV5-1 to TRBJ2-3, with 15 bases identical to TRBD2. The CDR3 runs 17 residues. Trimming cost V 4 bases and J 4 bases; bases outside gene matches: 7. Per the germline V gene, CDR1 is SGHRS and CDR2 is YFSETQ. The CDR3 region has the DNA TGCGCCAGCAGCGGAAACGGACTAGCGGGAGGGCCAGATACGCAGTATTTT. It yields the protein CASSGNGLAGGPDTQYF. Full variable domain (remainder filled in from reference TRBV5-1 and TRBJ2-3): KAGVTQTPRYLIKTRGQQVTLSCSPISGHRSVSWYQQTPGQGLQFLFEYFSETQRNKGNFPGRFSGRQFSNSRSEMNVSTLELGDSALYLCASSGNGLAGGPDTQYFGPGTRLTVL.

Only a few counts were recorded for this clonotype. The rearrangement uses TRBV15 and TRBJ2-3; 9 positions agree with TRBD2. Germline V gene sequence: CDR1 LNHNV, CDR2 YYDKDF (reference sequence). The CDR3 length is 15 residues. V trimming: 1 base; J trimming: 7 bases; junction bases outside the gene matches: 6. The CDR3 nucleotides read TGTGCCACCAGCAGAGGGGCGGGAGGGCCACATACGCAGTATTTT. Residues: CATSRGAGGPHTQYF.